These 31 T cell receptor beta chains were sequenced from one sample in a study of OX40 agonist ivuxolimab in advanced cancers. Library method: the immunoSEQ multiplex PCR assay. TCRdb took over this immuneACCESS table, retaining in-frame rearrangements with V and J assigned. Such tables are incomplete; in checked studies, under half of the missing clones stem from an unresolved V gene, and the remainder is unexplained. The sample table records roughly 110,000 clones; 75% to 95% of these occur just once. 0.4% to 0.6% of the sample is in the top ten clones. The material was CD4+ or CD8+ T cells sorted from blood, obtained in a trial of the OX40 agonist ivuxolimab. The receptors were sampled from an adult with an advanced solid tumor such as melanoma, head and neck, liver or kidney cancer.

The rearrangement links TRBV10-3 to TRBJ2-7; D could derive from TRBD1 or TRBD2 (5 bases each). V lost 8 bases to trimming and J lost 3 bases, with 17 bases between them. The CDR3 length is 14 residues. The germline V gene encodes CDR1 ENHRY and CDR2 SYGVKD. DNA for the CDR3: TGTGCCATCGGAGTTGGGGGAATCGGCTACGAGCAGTACTTC. This translates into CAIGVGGIGYEQYF.

V usage is TRBV28 and J usage is TRBJ1-2; D perhaps matches TRBD1 (6 bases). V was trimmed by 3 bases and J by 1 base, leaving 9 bases between them. Per germline, CDR1 MDHEN and CDR2 SYDVKM. This CDR3 is 14 amino acids long. CDR3 sequence (DNA): TGTGCCAGCAGTTTGGAGGGGGTTAACTATGGCTACACCTTC. This sequence encodes CASSLEGVNYGYTF.

The V gene is TRBV19, the J gene TRBJ2-3; TRBD2 matches 9 bases. The germline V gene has CDR1 LNHDA and CDR2 SQIVND (reference sequence). After removal of 5 bases from V and 1 base from J, the junction contained 4 bases not matched to a gene. The CDR3 spans 15 residues. CDR3 residues: CASSALAGGTDTQYF. The CDR3, as DNA: TGTGCCAGTAGTGCACTAGCGGGCGGCACAGATACGCAGTATTTT.

This clone has more than one count but fewer than ten. The chain joins TRBV27 to TRBJ2-1; no firm D call. The CDR3 extends over 15 amino acids. Germline lookup yields CDR1 MNHEY and CDR2 SMNVEV (reference sequence). Between the trimmed V and J ends, which lost 8 bases and 1 base, there was a span of 15 bases. The CDR3 DNA is TGTGCCAGCGGGTTTACAACGGCATCCTACAATGAGCAGTTCTTC. Translated: CASGFTTASYNEQFF.

The DNA of the CDR3 is TGCAGCGTCATCATTCCACTACAGGGGGGGAACGAGCAGTACTTC. Its protein product is CSVIIPLQGGNEQYF. The chain recombines TRBV29-1 with TRBJ2-7, with TRBD1 as a possible D gene (8 bases). This CDR3 is built from 15 residues. Germline assignment: CDR1 SQVTM and CDR2 ANQGSEA. The ends were cut back, 6 bases at V and 5 bases at J, with 23 bases in the middle.

This chain joins TRBV5-1 and TRBJ2-7, with D maybe TRBD1 (6 bases). V lost 3 bases, J lost 2 bases, and 12 bases lay in between. This CDR3 is 14 amino acids long. Germline-derived CDR1 and CDR2 are SGHRS and YFSETQ. Here the CDR3 reads CASSSTGQTYEQYF. For the CDR3, the DNA is TGCGCCAGCAGCTCAACCGGACAGACCTACGAGCAGTACTTC. Filled out from reference TRBV5-1 and TRBJ2-7, the complete variable domain reads KAGVTQTPRYLIKTRGQQVTLSCSPISGHRSVSWYQQTPGQGLQFLFEYFSETQRNKGNFPGRFSGRQFSNSRSEMNVSTLELGDSALYLCASSSTGQTYEQYFGPGTRLTVT.

This clone was seen only once. The chain joins TRBV29-1 to TRBJ1-5; 7 nucleotides agree with TRBD1. Trimming at V came to 6 bases and at J to 4 bases, leaving 6 bases not matched to a gene. Germline loops: CDR1 SQVTM, CDR2 ANQGSEA. The CDR3 is made up of 13 amino acids. DNA of the CDR3: TGCAGCGTCAAACAGGGGAATAATCAGCCCCAGCATTTT. Amino acids: CSVKQGNNQPQHF.

The genes are TRBV25-1 and TRBJ2-5; no clear D. The CDR3 is 10 amino acids. CDR1 and CDR2 from the germline V gene are MGHDK and SYGVNS. V was shortened by 8 bases and J by 4 bases, with 5 bases between the two germline ends. In DNA, the CDR3 is TGTGCCAGCGGACGAGAGACCCAGTACTTC. The encoded protein is CASGRETQYF.

V is TRBV12-5 and J is TRBJ2-3, with 9 bases that match TRBD2. The CDR3 extends over 17 amino acids. CDR1 is LGHNT and CDR2 is FRNRAP in the germline V gene. With V trimmed by 3 bases and J by 0 bases, 7 bases remained unmatched. The CDR3 here is CASGFLTSGSSTDTQYF. DNA of the CDR3: TGTGCTAGTGGTTTCCTGACTAGCGGCTCTAGCACAGATACGCAGTATTTT.

The rearrangement uses TRBV7-9 and TRBJ2-3; D gene uncertain. Germline assignment: CDR1 SEHNR and CDR2 FQNEAQ (reference sequence). The V end lost 1 base, the J end lost 0 bases, and 8 bases lay between the germline ends. CDR3 length: 15 amino acids. The CDR3 region is CASSLVYVSTDTQYF. Written as DNA, the CDR3 is TGTGCCAGCAGCTTAGTCTACGTGAGCACAGATACGCAGTATTTT.

The V gene is TRBV7-3, the J gene TRBJ2-6, with no clear D. V lost 5 bases to trimming and J lost 4 bases, with 9 bases between them. Germline V lookup: CDR1 SGHTA, CDR2 FQGTGA. The CDR3 has 14 amino acids. This chain's CDR3 is CASSKKTGANVLTF. The CDR3 region has the DNA TGTGCCAGCAGCAAAAAGACGGGGGCCAACGTCCTGACTTTC.

The CDR3 coding sequence is TGCGCCAGCAGCCCCGGTGACAGCGACACCGGGGAGCTGTTTTTT. Protein: CASSPGDSDTGELFF. The chain has TRBV5-1 and TRBJ2-2, with D tentatively TRBD1 (5 bases). The CDR3 has 15 amino acids. Germline CDR1 reads SGHRS; CDR2 reads YFSETQ. Trimming left V 4 bases short and J 3 bases short, with 13 bases between.

The chain employs TRBV18 and TRBJ1-3; possibly TRBD1 for D (5 bases). Germline V gene lookup returns CDR1 KGHSH and CDR2 LQKENI. Trimming cost V 3 bases and J 0 bases, with 9 bases left between them. The CDR3 contains 15 residues. The CDR3 sequence: CASSPGLLSGNTIYF. In DNA, the CDR3 is TGTGCCAGCTCACCGGGACTGCTCTCTGGAAACACCATATATTTT.

The rearrangement links TRBV28 to TRBJ2-7; no clear D. The V gene lost 6 bases and the J gene lost 3 bases, with 12 bases spanning the gap. CDR3 length: 13 amino acids. Germline CDR1 and CDR2: MDHEN and SYDVKM. The CDR3 nucleotides read TGTGCCAGCAGCATGGCCCCTAACTACGAGCAGTACTTC. It codes for CASSMAPNYEQYF.

CDR3 in amino acids: CASSIKGNQPQHF. The CDR3 nucleotides are TGTGCCAGTAGTATAAAGGGGAATCAGCCCCAGCATTTT. V gene TRBV19 combines with J gene TRBJ1-5; D may be TRBD1 (5 bases). The CDR3 covers 13 residues. Germline CDR1 LNHDA, CDR2 SQIVND (reference sequence). Between the trimmed V and J ends, which lost 2 bases and 4 bases, there was a span of 6 bases.

V gene TRBV6-1 combines with J gene TRBJ1-5; D is possibly TRBD1 (6 bases). The CDR3 runs 15 residues. The germline V gene has CDR1 MNHNS and CDR2 SASEGT. V lost 4 bases and J 7 bases, leaving 17 bases between the germline ends. The CDR3 here is CASSAHSGAEQPQHF. In nucleotides, the CDR3 is TGTGCCAGCAGTGCCCACTCAGGGGCAGAACAGCCCCAGCATTTT.

This clone has a single count. The rearrangement joins TRBV30 to TRBJ1-6; 10 positions match TRBD1. Germline CDR1 and CDR2: GTSNPN and SVGIG (reference sequence). V shed 4 bases, J shed 5 bases, and the junction held 8 bases outside the gene matches. The CDR3 contains 16 residues. This CDR3 reads CAWIKTGGVHNSPLHF. For the CDR3, the DNA is TGTGCCTGGATAAAGACAGGGGGCGTCCATAATTCACCCCTCCACTTT.

This chain joins TRBV5-4 and TRBJ2-7; maybe TRBD2 (6 bases). This CDR3 is 15 amino acids long. Trimming shortened V by 2 bases and J by 2 bases, and 14 bases separated the two germline ends. The germline gives CDR1 SGHNT, CDR2 YYREEE (reference sequence). This CDR3 reads CASSFAGLQPYEQYF. CDR3 nucleotides: TGTGCCAGCAGCTTCGCGGGACTGCAACCCTACGAGCAGTACTTC.

The V gene is TRBV4-3, the J gene TRBJ2-5; 8 nucleotides line up with TRBD2. The CDR3 has 16 residues. V gave up 0 bases and J gave up 2 bases; unmatched junction bases: 5. The germline gives CDR1 LGHNA, CDR2 YSLEER. The CDR3 nucleotides are TGCGCCAGCAGCCAAGACTCGAGCGGGGGACAAGAGACCCAGTACTTC. Translated, it gives CASSQDSSGGQETQYF.

The chain joins TRBV2 to TRBJ2-1; 9 bases fit TRBD1. Germline lookup yields CDR1 SNHLY and CDR2 FYNNEI. This CDR3 spans 15 amino acids. V lost 4 bases and J lost 6; bases outside the gene matches: 7. The CDR3 nucleotides read TGTGCCAGCAGTGTACAGGGGGCTGCTTTCAATGAGCAGTTCTTC. This sequence encodes CASSVQGAAFNEQFF.

This sequence joins TRBV7-2 and TRBJ2-6; D is possibly TRBD2 (5 bases). The CDR3 contains 16 residues. The V end lost 3 bases, the J end lost 1 base, and 10 bases lay between the germline ends. Germline V gene sequence: CDR1 SGHTA, CDR2 FQGNSA. The CDR3 protein is CASSFSEVSGANVLTF. Here the CDR3 DNA reads TGTGCCAGCAGCTTTTCGGAGGTTTCTGGGGCCAACGTCCTGACTTTC.

The V call is TRBV11-3, the J call TRBJ2-7, with 7 positions matching TRBD1. In germline, CDR1 is SGHNT, CDR2 YENEEA. The CDR3 covers 15 residues. After removal of 6 bases from V and 1 base from J, the junction contained 9 bases not matched to a gene. As DNA, the CDR3 is TGTGCCAGCAGTTTTACCGGGACAGCTTCCTACGAGCAGTACTTC. Protein product: CASSFTGTASYEQYF.

This clone was seen only a few times. The genes are TRBV6-5 and TRBJ1-2; D is unresolved. The CDR3 covers 13 residues. Germline V gene lookup returns CDR1 MNHEY and CDR2 SVGAGI. The V and J ends lost 6 bases and 4 bases respectively, with 12 bases between them. CDR3 in amino acids: CASSPLSSYGYTF. CDR3 in DNA: TGTGCCAGCAGCCCCCTCAGCAGCTATGGCTACACCTTC.

This chain uses TRBV7-9 with TRBJ2-1; 9 positions agree with TRBD2. The CDR3 length is 15 residues. Germline lookup yields CDR1 SEHNR and CDR2 FQNEAQ (reference sequence). The junction had 4 bases not matched to a gene; V was cut back by 5 bases and J by 2 bases. In DNA, the CDR3 is TGTGCCAGCAGCCAGCGGGGGGCCCCCTACAATGAGCAGTTCTTC. Translating it yields CASSQRGAPYNEQFF. Based on the CDR3 plus reference TRBV7-9 and TRBJ2-1, the full variable domain is DTGVSQNPRHKITKRGQNVTFRCDPISEHNRLYWYRQTLGQGPEFLTYFQNEAQLEKSRLLSDRFSAERPKGSFSTLEIQRTEQGDSAMYLCASSQRGAPYNEQFFGPGTRLTVL.

The chain employs TRBV30 and TRBJ1-6; the D gene is possibly TRBD1 (6 bases). This CDR3 has 13 residues. Looked up from germline, CDR1 is GTSNPN and CDR2 is SVGIG (reference sequence). Trimming cost V 4 bases and J 10 bases, with 14 bases left between them. Here the CDR3 reads CAWKEGDGSPLHF. The CDR3 nucleotides are TGTGCCTGGAAGGAGGGGGACGGATCACCCCTCCACTTT.

This clone showed up just once. This rearrangement joins TRBV4-3 to TRBJ2-1; a possible D gene is TRBD2 (5 bases). The V gene lost 0 bases and the J gene lost 9 bases, with 18 bases spanning the gap. The CDR3 has 16 residues. The V gene's germline CDR1 is LGHNA and CDR2 YSLEER. CDR3 sequence: CASSQDLGRLSGEQFF. DNA for the CDR3: TGCGCCAGCAGCCAAGATCTAGGTCGCCTCAGCGGTGAGCAGTTCTTC.

V usage is TRBV7-9 and J usage is TRBJ1-1; D is uncertain. Germline V gives CDR1 SEHNR, CDR2 FQNEAQ (reference sequence). CDR3 size: 13 residues. V gave up 5 bases and J gave up 0 bases, with 7 bases separating them. The CDR3 is CASSLGMNTEAFF. The CDR3 DNA sequence: TGTGCCAGCAGCCTCGGCATGAACACTGAAGCTTTCTTT.

The chain uses TRBV21-1 and TRBJ1-1; the D segment call TRBD1 is taken from the table without a DNA check. TRBV21-1 represents a pseudogene. This CDR3 is 16 amino acids long. CDR3 sequence: CASSLETGGADTEAFF. CDR3 coding DNA: TGTGCCAGCAGCTTGGAGACAGGGGGCGCCGACACTGAAGCTTTCTTT.

The rearrangement joins TRBV28 to TRBJ2-7, with 8 bases fitting TRBD2. Germline CDR1 and CDR2: MDHEN and SYDVKM. The V and J ends lost 4 bases and 5 bases, in that order; junction bases with no gene match: 4. This CDR3 spans 13 amino acids. CDR3 sequence: CASSSGGFDEQYF. CDR3 nucleotide sequence: TGTGCCAGCAGTTCGGGAGGGTTCGACGAGCAGTACTTC.

The chain links TRBV28 to TRBJ1-1, with D uncertain. V was shortened by 5 bases and J by 6 bases, with 13 bases between the two germline ends. The CDR3 is made up of 13 amino acids. Germline CDR1 reads MDHEN; CDR2 reads SYDVKM. Here the CDR3 reads CASSPRTGPEAFF. CDR3 sequence (DNA): TGTGCCAGCAGTCCTCGGACCGGCCCTGAAGCTTTCTTT.

The gene calls are TRBV27 and TRBJ1-1; 7 bases agree with TRBD1. CDR1 is MNHEY and CDR2 is SMNVEV in the germline V gene (reference sequence). V was clipped by 8 bases and J by 0 bases; unmatched bases: 6. This CDR3 spans 14 amino acids. The CDR3 is CASWGQLLNTEAFF. The CDR3 coding sequence is TGTGCCAGCTGGGGACAGCTATTGAACACTGAAGCTTTCTTT.